Shown below are 24 T cell receptor beta chains from a single sample sequenced in a study of cytomegalovirus exposure and HLA in healthy donors. Primers: 60 Vbeta forward and 13 Jbeta reverse. Measured with immunoSEQ multiplex PCR; TCRdb has only the in-frame clones, and not every one. Among fewer than 250,000 clones listed, 76% were seen once. The sequencing input was PBMCs. These receptors originate from a man between 18 and 35 years old in good health and CMV-seronegative.

This clone was seen a few times. CDR3: CASSPRGLQSVTDTQYF. The CDR3 DNA is TGTGCCAGCAGTCCCCGGGGACTACAATCTGTCACAGATACGCAGTATTTT. The gene calls are TRBV27 and TRBJ2-3; 7 bases map to TRBD2. Unmatched junction bases numbered 13, after V lost 5 bases and J lost 2 bases. The CDR3 contains 17 residues. CDR1 and CDR2 from the germline V gene are MNHEY and SMNVEV (reference sequence).

This chain connects TRBV28 to TRBJ1-1, with a possible D match to TRBD1 (5 bases). This CDR3 comprises 17 residues. V was shortened by 3 bases and J by 4 bases, with 21 bases between the two germline ends. Germline V gives CDR1 MDHEN, CDR2 SYDVKM. CDR3 nucleotide sequence: TGTGCCAGCAGTTTCCCCGAAATCAAACAGGTTGGCACTGAAGCTTTCTTT. Translating gives CASSFPEIKQVGTEAFF.

The chain couples TRBV28 to TRBJ2-3; TRBD2 might be the D (6 bases). CDR3 length: 13 amino acids. The germline CDR1 and CDR2 sequences are MDHEN and SYDVKM. The V and J ends lost 8 bases and 0 bases respectively, with 9 bases between them. The CDR3 DNA follows: TGTGCCAGCCTAAGCGGGAGCACAGATACGCAGTATTTT. It yields the protein CASLSGSTDTQYF.

The chain has TRBV5-4 and TRBJ2-3; 9 nucleotides agree with TRBD2. Germline CDR1 reads SGHNT; CDR2 reads YYREEE (reference sequence). Trimming cost V 0 bases and J 4 bases; bases outside gene matches: 9. The CDR3 is 17 residues long. CDR3 sequence (DNA): TGTGCCAGCAGCTTGGCCGGTAGCGGGAGTATCGCAGATACGCAGTATTTT. It encodes CASSLAGSGSIADTQYF.

The chain recombines TRBV27 with TRBJ2-7; TRBD2 matches at 9 bases. This CDR3 is 15 amino acids long. V was pared by 6 bases and J by 6 bases, with 12 bases of the junction left unmatched. The germline V gene has CDR1 MNHEY and CDR2 SMNVEV (reference sequence). This chain's CDR3 is CASSSSGASEGEQYF. The CDR3 nucleotides are TGTGCCAGCAGCTCTAGCGGGGCGAGTGAGGGCGAGCAGTACTTC.

The genes are TRBV29-1 and TRBJ2-4; no clear D. V shed 4 bases and J shed 0 bases, with 7 bases lying between them. The CDR3 has 13 amino acids. The germline V gene encodes CDR1 SQVTM and CDR2 ANQGSEA. The CDR3 nucleotides are TGCAGCGTTGTCCCACTAGCCAAAAACATTCAGTACTTC. This codes for CSVVPLAKNIQYF. Variable domain in full (rest from reference TRBV29-1 and TRBJ2-4): SAVISQKPSRDICQRGTSLTIQCQVDSQVTMMFWYRQQPGQSLTLIATANQGSEATYESGFVIDKFPISRPNLTFSTLTVSNMSPEDSSIYLCSVVPLAKNIQYFGAGTRLSVL.

The chain combines TRBV7-9 with TRBJ1-3; D is unresolved. There are 13 residues in the CDR3. CDR1 and CDR2 from the germline V gene are SEHNR and FQNEAQ (reference sequence). CDR3: CAPFLAQGNTIYF. DNA for the CDR3: TGTGCTCCCTTCCTGGCACAAGGAAACACCATATATTTT. The variable domain in full, with the rest retrieved from reference TRBV7-9 and TRBJ1-3, is DTGVSQNPRHKITKRGQNVTFRCDPISEHNRLYWYRQTLGQGPEFLTYFQNEAQLEKSRLLSDRFSAERPKGSFSTLEIQRTEQGDSAMYLCAPFLAQGNTIYFGEGSWLTVV.

The gene calls are TRBV6-5 and TRBJ1-5; a possible D gene is TRBD1 (6 bases). Germline loops: CDR1 MNHEY, CDR2 SVGAGI. The CDR3 has 15 residues. The germline V and J ends were trimmed by 7 bases and 0 bases, with 13 bases remaining between them. The CDR3 protein is CASNQGTNSNQPQHF. Written as DNA, the CDR3 is TGTGCCAGCAACCAGGGGACAAATAGCAATCAGCCCCAGCATTTT.

The CDR3 loop is CASSTRQGSKEKLFF. The CDR3 DNA reads as TGTGCCAGCAGTACCCGACAGGGAAGTAAGGAAAAACTGTTTTTT. The V and J genes are TRBV7-2 and TRBJ1-4, with 7 nucleotides matching TRBD1. CDR1 is SGHTA and CDR2 is FQGNSA in the germline V gene. CDR3 length equals 15 residues. With V trimmed by 6 bases and J by 8 bases, 12 bases remained unmatched.

J is TRBJ1-5 and V is TRBV27; 8 nucleotides match TRBD1. CDR1 is MNHEY, CDR2 SMNVEV, per germline (reference sequence). This CDR3 has 16 amino acids. Trimming at V came to 6 bases and at J to 2 bases, leaving 9 bases not matched to a gene. CDR3 protein: CASSPYGTGRNQPQHF. The DNA of the CDR3 is TGTGCCAGCAGCCCTTACGGGACAGGACGCAATCAGCCCCAGCATTTT.

In this sample, this clone turned up a few times. V is TRBV6-4 and J is TRBJ2-1; 10 nucleotides agree with TRBD1. Germline assignment: CDR1 MRHNA and CDR2 SNTAGT. Trimming took 2 bases from V and 3 from J; bases not matched to a gene: 1. The CDR3 loop spans 15 amino acids. CDR3: CASSDRTGGYNEQFF. CDR3 in DNA: TGTGCCAGCAGTGACAGGACAGGGGGCTACAATGAGCAGTTCTTC.

This clone was picked up one time. V and J are TRBV7-9 and TRBJ2-7, with D tentatively TRBD1 (6 bases). The CDR3 covers 14 residues. V lost 5 bases and J lost 2, with 13 bases in between. Germline CDR1 and CDR2: SEHNR and FQNEAQ (reference sequence). CDR3: CASSPPGAAYEQYF. CDR3 bases: TGTGCCAGCAGCCCGCCAGGGGCCGCCTACGAGCAGTACTTC.

The chain joins TRBV5-1 to TRBJ2-5; tentatively, D is TRBD1 (5 bases). The CDR3 runs 14 residues. Germline loops: CDR1 SGHRS, CDR2 YFSETQ. V gave up 2 bases and J gave up 2 bases, with 10 bases separating them. The CDR3 sequence: CASSFGANQETQYF. DNA of the CDR3: TGCGCCAGCAGCTTTGGGGCGAATCAAGAGACCCAGTACTTC. The complete variable domain, with remaining parts taken from reference TRBV5-1 and TRBJ2-5, reads KAGVTQTPRYLIKTRGQQVTLSCSPISGHRSVSWYQQTPGQGLQFLFEYFSETQRNKGNFPGRFSGRQFSNSRSEMNVSTLELGDSALYLCASSFGANQETQYFGPGTRLLVL.

The V call is TRBV5-1, the J call TRBJ2-7; 8 nucleotides line up with TRBD1. Germline assignment: CDR1 SGHRS and CDR2 YFSETQ. The V and J ends lost 6 bases and 4 bases, in that order; junction bases with no gene match: 12. There are 15 residues in the CDR3. CDR3 loop: CASNPGGSLIYEQYF. The CDR3 DNA reads as TGCGCCAGCAATCCAGGGGGCAGTTTAATTTACGAGCAGTACTTC.

The count of this clone is one. The V gene is TRBV19, the J gene TRBJ1-5; 9 bases match TRBD1. Germline lookup yields CDR1 LNHDA and CDR2 SQIVND (reference sequence). The CDR3 runs 14 residues. Unmatched junction bases numbered 4, after V lost 4 bases and J lost 6 bases. This chain's CDR3 is CASSTTGGSQPQHF. The CDR3, as DNA: TGTGCCAGTAGTACGACAGGGGGGAGTCAGCCCCAGCATTTT. The entire variable domain, with the rest obtained from reference TRBV19 and TRBJ1-5, is as follows: DGGITQSPKYLFRKEGQNVTLSCEQNLNHDAMYWYRQDPGQGLRLIYYSQIVNDFQKGDIAEGYSVSREKKESFPLTVTSAQKNPTAFYLCASSTTGGSQPQHFGDGTRLSIL.

The chain recombines TRBV11-2 with TRBJ1-3, with D possibly matching TRBD1 (5 bases). CDR1 and CDR2 (germline): SGHAT, FQNNGV. The CDR3 covers 19 residues. Trimming removed 6 bases at V and 7 bases at J, with 31 bases between. Here the CDR3 DNA reads TGTGCCAGCAGAAAGTTGAGGGAAGAGGAGGGGAACCATCGGAACACCATATATTTT. Translation gives CASRKLREEEGNHRNTIYF.

The chain carries TRBV5-8 and TRBJ2-1; D possibly corresponds to TRBD1 (5 bases). Germline V gene sequence: CDR1 SGHTS, CDR2 YDEGEE. This CDR3 is 14 amino acids long. Trimming took off 5 bases at V and 4 bases at J, with 13 bases between the two ends. CDR3 sequence (DNA): TGTGCCAGCAGGATGCGGACACCTTACAATGAGCAGTTCTTC. Protein product: CASRMRTPYNEQFF.

For this clone: No conserved phenylalanine or tryptophan ends this CDR3, so it is likely a read error. The rearrangement joins TRBV7-9 to TRBJ1-1; D may be TRBD1 (6 bases). CDR1 is SEHNR, CDR2 FQNEAQ, per germline (reference sequence). Trimming cost V 5 bases and J 4 bases, with 14 bases left between them. This CDR3 region has 14 residues. CDR3 region: CASSAVQGFTEAFL. CDR3 bases: TGTGCCAGCAGCGCCGTACAGGGATTCACTGAAGCTTTCCTT.

Concerning this clone itself: Other nucleotide sequences in the sample specify the same CDR3. This chain connects TRBV9 to TRBJ2-2; D is ambiguous. Germline lookup yields CDR1 SGDLS and CDR2 YYNGEE. Trimming pared 0 bases from V and 3 bases from J, leaving 6 bases between. The CDR3 loop spans 14 amino acids. The CDR3 is CASSVDGYTGELFF. The CDR3 bases are TGTGCCAGCAGCGTAGACGGGTACACCGGGGAGCTGTTTTTT. Full variable domain (rest looked up from reference TRBV9 and TRBJ2-2): DSGVTQTPKHLITATGQRVTLRCSPRSGDLSVYWYQQSLDQGLQFLIQYYNGEERAKGNILERFSAQQFPDLHSELNLSSLELGDSALYFCASSVDGYTGELFFGEGSRLTVL.

The chain couples TRBV2 to TRBJ1-5, with D uncertain. V was clipped by 1 base and J by 4 bases, with 11 bases between them. Germline values: CDR1 SNHLY, CDR2 FYNNEI. The CDR3 runs to 15 residues. The CDR3 region is CASSEGRWSNQPQHF. CDR3 coding DNA: TGTGCCAGCAGTGAAGGGCGGTGGAGTAATCAGCCCCAGCATTTT.

This rearrangement joins TRBV7-9 to TRBJ1-2; D may be TRBD1 (5 bases). Per the germline V gene, CDR1 is SEHNR and CDR2 is FQNEAQ (reference sequence). This CDR3 has 14 residues. The germline V and J ends were trimmed by 1 base and 8 bases, with 14 bases remaining between them. CDR3 residues: CASSLESAGQGYTF. CDR3 nucleotides: TGTGCCAGCAGCTTAGAATCAGCGGGGCAGGGCTACACCTTC.

In its sample, this clone was seen a few times. The V gene is TRBV11-3, the J gene TRBJ2-7; 14 bases are shared with TRBD2. Germline CDR1 is SGHNT and CDR2 is YENEEA. The CDR3 sequence is 17 residues long. J lost 0 bases, V lost 5 bases, and 6 bases had no gene match. The CDR3 here is CASSPGTSGGSSYEQYF. The DNA of the CDR3 is TGTGCCAGCAGCCCTGGGACTAGCGGGGGAAGCTCCTACGAGCAGTACTTC.

V gene TRBV18 combines with J gene TRBJ1-1; TRBD1 matches at 12 bases. This CDR3 contains 15 residues. J was trimmed by 6 bases and V by 6 bases; bases with no gene match: 8. Germline-derived CDR1 and CDR2 are KGHSH and LQKENI. The CDR3 bases are TGTGCCAGCTCTCCTGGGACAGGGGGCATCTCTGAAGCTTTCTTT. It encodes CASSPGTGGISEAFF.

The chain uses TRBV5-1 and TRBJ2-3; a weak D match, TRBD2 (5 bases). Trimming took off 0 bases at V and 3 bases at J, with 8 bases between the two ends. The germline gives CDR1 SGHRS, CDR2 YFSETQ. This CDR3 contains 14 residues. The CDR3 nucleotides are TGCGCCAGCAGCTTGGTCCCGGGGACAGATACGCAGTATTTT. It is translated as CASSLVPGTDTQYF.